This TCR beta chain was sequenced during a study of CD8+ T cells in alopecia areata. Alopecia areata patients gave lesional scalp punch biopsies and peripheral blood samples. Sequencing used cDNA as its template, made by extracting RNA and reverse transcribing it. TCRdb keeps only in-frame clones here, not all; method: immunoSEQ multiplex PCR. This table has some 12,000 clones, about 60% appearing once. Sequencing used skin. The sequence was obtained from a human donor with alopecia areata.

The CDR3 here is CASSQGERGLRFF. As DNA, the CDR3 is TGTGCCAGCAGCCAAGGGGAGAGGGGACTTAGGTTCTTC. The chain uses TRBV4-2 and TRBJ2-1; tentatively, D is TRBD2 (6 bases). The CDR3 sequence is 13 residues long. CDR1 LGHNA and CDR2 YNFKEQ come from the germline V gene. Trimming stripped 1 base from V and 15 bases from J, with 16 bases between.